This entry lists 15 T cell receptor beta chains sequenced from one sample in a study of human T cells and chemical hapten exposure. Time point described: pre-sensitization, week 0. The treatment was: therapeutic diphenylcyclopropenone sensitization with weekly scalp DPC. Via MiXCR, TCRdb re-called the RACE reads, giving one row per CDR3 protein. The repertoire includes about 290,000 distinct CDR3 sequences, 7.7% of them detected once, and about 1.2% sits in the top ten. The sample was whole blood, taken in connection with sensitization to the hapten diphenylcyclopropenone (DPC). These receptors originate from a man aged 18 to 29 with alopecia areata. Some clones in this sample may be carry-over from other donors' samples.

This clonotype was counted many times. The chain couples TRBV9 to TRBJ1-6; possibly TRBD1 for D (5 bases). Trimming took off 6 bases at V and 7 bases at J, with 14 bases between the two ends. CDR1 and CDR2 (germline): SGDLS, YYNGEE. The CDR3 is 14 residues long. Here the CDR3 reads CASTGEGLNSPLHF. The CDR3, as DNA: TGTGCCAGCACCGGTGAGGGGTTGAATTCACCCCTCCACTTT.

The chain recombines TRBV5-5 with TRBJ1-5, with D possibly being TRBD1 (6 bases). Germline-derived CDR1 and CDR2 are SGHKS and YYEKEE (reference sequence). Trimming took off 4 bases at V and 0 bases at J, with 23 bases between the two ends. This CDR3 has 19 amino acids. The CDR3 DNA reads as TGTGCCAGCAGCGTGAGGGACACCAGGCAGAAATATAGCAATCAGCCCCAGCATTTT. As protein: CASSVRDTRQKYSNQPQHF.

The genes are TRBV11-2 and TRBJ1-4; D may be TRBD1 (6 bases). Trimming removed 1 base at V and 8 bases at J, with 11 bases between. Per the germline V gene, CDR1 is SGHAT and CDR2 is FQNNGV. This CDR3 is built from 14 residues. This CDR3 reads CASSLAGGSEKLFF. As DNA, the CDR3 is TGTGCCAGCAGCTTAGCCGGGGGCTCGGAAAAACTGTTTTTT.

This clonotype was detected only a few times. This rearrangement joins TRBV7-8 to TRBJ1-3; D uncertain. The V end was cut by 6 bases, the J end by 4 bases, with 19 bases between. Germline CDR1 is SGHVS and CDR2 is FQNEAQ. CDR3 length: 16 amino acids. The CDR3 spells CASSLDSRASGNTIYF. CDR3 bases: TGTGCCAGCAGTCTGGACTCAAGGGCGTCCGGAAACACCATATATTTT.

This clonotype was counted at least ten times. The chain uses TRBV28 and TRBJ1-1; D is undetermined. The germline V gene has CDR1 MDHEN and CDR2 SYDVKM. This CDR3 spans 12 amino acids. The V end was cut by 6 bases, the J end by 10 bases, with 15 bases between. CDR3 coding DNA: TGTGCCAGCAGCCTTCACCCGCAACCAGCTTTCTTT. Residues: CASSLHPQPAFF.

The chain joins TRBV28 to TRBJ2-3, with D perhaps TRBD1 (5 bases). V was clipped by 10 bases and J by 0 bases, with 17 bases between them. The CDR3 length is 15 residues. Germline V gene lookup returns CDR1 MDHEN and CDR2 SYDVKM. The CDR3: CAILTDRHSTDTQYF. The CDR3 region has the DNA TGTGCCATCCTGACAGATCGCCATAGCACAGATACGCAGTATTTT.

This clonotype was recorded a few times. J is TRBJ2-1 and V is TRBV7-6; D possibly corresponds to TRBD2 (5 bases). Germline CDR1 SGHVS, CDR2 FNYEAQ. V lost 1 base and J lost 8, with 9 bases in between. CDR3 size: 13 residues. CDR3 bases: TGTGCCAGCAGCTTAGATGGGCGGGATGAGCAGTTCTTC. Translation gives CASSLDGRDEQFF.

J is TRBJ1-1 and V is TRBV20-1; D might be TRBD1 (6 bases). The CDR3 covers 13 residues. Germline CDR1 DFQATT, CDR2 SNEGSKA (reference sequence). CDR3 region: CSARDTMNTEAFF. The CDR3 nucleotides read TGCAGCGCAAGGGACACCATGAACACTGAAGCTTTCTTT.

The chain is built from TRBV6-6 and TRBJ1-3; the match to TRBD1 covers 7 bases. The CDR3 totals 14 residues. CDR1 MNHNY and CDR2 SVGAGI come from the germline V gene (reference sequence). Trimming cost V 5 bases and J 6 bases; bases outside gene matches: 7. CDR3 sequence (DNA): TGTGCCAGCAGTAGGGGACAGCCCCTAAACACCATATATTTT. Residues: CASSRGQPLNTIYF.

There are many counts of this clonotype. The genes are TRBV6-2 or TRBV6-3 and TRBJ1-1; no clear D gene. The CDR3 is 11 residues long. The V gene lost 6 bases and the J gene lost 6 bases, with 8 bases spanning the gap. CDR1 is MNHEY and CDR2 is SVGEGT in the germline V gene. The CDR3: CASRLRAEAFF. CDR3 in DNA: TGTGCCAGCAGATTACGGGCTGAAGCTTTCTTT.

This clonotype was seen a handful of times. V is TRBV7-2 and J is TRBJ2-1; 8 bases are a match to TRBD1. The CDR3 contains 12 residues. The germline V gene encodes CDR1 SGHTA and CDR2 FQGNSA. J gave up 8 bases and V 5 bases, and 2 bases lay outside the gene matches. Written as DNA, the CDR3 is TGTGCCAGCAGCCGGACAGGGTATGAGCAGTTCTTC. Translating gives CASSRTGYEQFF.

The DNA for the CDR3 is TGTGCCAGCAGCCCGAAGTGGGGCAGACACAATGAGCAGTTCTTC. The encoded protein is CASSPKWGRHNEQFF. This chain uses TRBV11-2 with TRBJ2-1; perhaps TRBD1 as D (5 bases). The CDR3 is 15 amino acids. Trimming took 5 bases from V and 5 from J, leaving 16 bases between them. Germline V gene data show CDR1 as SGHAT and CDR2 as FQNNGV.

This clonotype was recorded a few times. J is TRBJ1-5 and V is TRBV18, with TRBD1 matching 7 bases. In germline, CDR1 is KGHSH, CDR2 LQKENI. With 4 bases clipped from V and 4 bases from J, the junction kept 13 bases outside the gene matches. The CDR3 has 17 amino acids. Written as DNA, the CDR3 is TGTGCCAGCTCACTCCCGTTCGACAGGGATCGGAATCAGCCCCAGCATTTT. This gives the protein CASSLPFDRDRNQPQHF. Together with reference TRBV18 and TRBJ1-5, the CDR3 gives the full variable domain: NAGVMQNPRHLVRRRGQEARLRCSPMKGHSHVYWYRQLPEEGLKFMVYLQKENIIDESGMPKERFSAEFPKEGPSILRIQQVVRGDSAAYFCASSLPFDRDRNQPQHFGDGTRLSIL.

Concerning this clonotype: Germline is not matched at one junction end, which may reflect a read error. The chain has TRBV7-9 and TRBJ1-4; perhaps TRBD1 as D (5 bases). Germline values: CDR1 SEHNR, CDR2 FQNEAQ (reference sequence). The CDR3 spans 17 residues. CDR3 residues: CASSLLQVPPTNEKLFF. The DNA for the CDR3 is TGTGCCAGCAGCTTACTACAGGTTCCACCAACCAATGAAAAACTGTTTTTT.

This clonotype was seen at least ten times. CDR3 amino acids: CSALGQDLYSNQPQHF. The CDR3 region has the DNA TGCAGTGCTCTGGGACAGGACTTATATAGCAATCAGCCCCAGCATTTT. V gene TRBV20-1 combines with J gene TRBJ1-5; 8 nucleotides line up with TRBD1. The trim removed 5 bases at V and 0 bases at J, leaving 9 bases unmatched. Germline assignment: CDR1 DFQATT and CDR2 SNEGSKA (reference sequence). The CDR3 extends over 16 amino acids.